One and the same sample provided the 4 T cell receptor beta chains below, sequenced in a study of T-cell memory formation after mild COVID-19. A single record per CDR3 protein comes from TCRdb applying MiXCR to the 5' RACE reads. This sample has around 300,000 distinct CDR3 sequences; roughly 13% occur once, and the top ten carry 22%. Source material: PBMCs or a T cell subset sorted from them (not recorded which). The source of these receptors is a man between 18 and 29 years old who had mild COVID-19 (a few samples of this study predate the infection). Cell type and time point are not known.

The V and J genes are TRBV19 and TRBJ1-2; unclear D gene. Germline V lookup: CDR1 LNHDA, CDR2 SQIVND (reference sequence). The V gene lost 3 bases and the J gene lost 2 bases, with 7 bases spanning the gap. The CDR3 is 13 amino acids. CDR3 sequence: CASSIDTNYGYTF. The CDR3 DNA follows: TGTGCCAGTAGTATTGACACAAACTATGGCTACACCTTC.

In this sample, this clonotype turned up a few times. Here the CDR3 reads CSVVRGITDTQYF. CDR3 in DNA: TGCAGCGTTGTCCGGGGAATCACAGATACGCAGTATTTT. The rearrangement links TRBV29-1 to TRBJ2-3; weak D call: TRBD2 (5 bases). The V and J ends lost 4 bases and 2 bases respectively, with 10 bases between them. The CDR3 contains 13 residues. Germline loops: CDR1 SQVTM, CDR2 ANQGSEA.

The chain joins TRBV6-2 or TRBV6-3 to TRBJ2-3; 8 nucleotides match TRBD1. Germline CDR1 and CDR2: MNHEY and SVGEGT. There are 15 residues in the CDR3. Trimming cost V 10 bases and J 1 base; bases outside gene matches: 10. CDR3 protein: CATLTGGVGTDTQYF. The CDR3 DNA is TGTGCCACCCTCACAGGGGGAGTAGGCACAGATACGCAGTATTTT.

The V call is TRBV18, the J call TRBJ2-3; a weak D match, TRBD1 (5 bases). Germline assignment: CDR1 KGHSH and CDR2 LQKENI. Trimming removed 0 bases from V and 4 bases from J, with 14 bases in between. The CDR3 spans 16 residues. The CDR3 bases are TGTGCCAGCTCACCACCGGGGCCTGCACGGGCAGATACGCAGTATTTT. Protein: CASSPPGPARADTQYF.